This TCR beta chain was identified in a study of T cell repertoires in cytomegalovirus infection. Study background: Indications came from public TCR beta signatures; they pointed to CMV infection and to a matching HLA type.

A remark on this clonotype: The antigen is unknown.

The study, taken as a whole, reports: Dominating the ex vivo response were TCR beta clonotypes that were CMV-specific and HLA-C-restricted. CMV carriers with the relevant HLA were identified by cumulative public TCR beta family frequency.

The CDR3 runs 15 residues. Germline CDR1 is MNHEY and CDR2 is SMNVEV (reference sequence). With V trimmed by 1 base and J by 5 bases, 5 bases remained unmatched. TCRdb itself ran the reads through MiXCR, one entry per CDR3 protein. The sample contains 310,000 or so distinct CDR3 sequences, roughly 23% of which appear only once. This TCR derives from a human donor in good health (CMV status not recorded). Some clones in this sample may be carry-over from other donors' samples. The chain has TRBV27 and TRBJ2-1; 7 positions agree with TRBD2. Sample: PBMCs. The DNA of the CDR3 is TGTGCCAGCAGTTTATTTAGCGGGCCGAACAATGAGCAGTTCTTC. This encodes CASSLFSGPNNEQFF.